A single sample is the source of the 27 T cell receptor beta chains below, sequenced in a study of tumor-infiltrating lymphocytes in localized non-small cell lung cancer. Libraries were prepared by immunoSEQ multiplex PCR; TCRdb keeps only in-frame clonotypes and omits some of them. The data hold 15,000 or so clones, with approximately 80% observed a single time. The sequenced sample was lung tumor tissue. The receptors here all came from a human donor with non-small cell lung cancer.

This clone was detected once. The chain has TRBV25-1 and TRBJ1-3, with TRBD1 identical over 8 bases. The CDR3 is 15 amino acids. After removal of 3 bases from V and 4 bases from J, the junction contained 5 bases not matched to a gene. Looked up from germline, CDR1 is MGHDK and CDR2 is SYGVNS. CDR3 DNA: TGTGCCAGCAGTGAGGGCAGGGGGCAAGGAAACACCATATATTTT. This translates into CASSEGRGQGNTIYF.

The chain carries TRBV29-1 and TRBJ1-1; TRBD1 matches 8 bases. The CDR3 has 13 residues. Germline assignment: CDR1 SQVTM and CDR2 ANQGSEA. The ends lost 2 bases at V and 10 bases at J; junction bases unmatched: 9. The CDR3: CSVEIQGALGAFF. CDR3 bases: TGCAGCGTTGAAATCCAGGGGGCTTTAGGAGCTTTCTTT.

The chain recombines TRBV2 with TRBJ2-7; D perhaps matches TRBD2 (6 bases). Germline CDR1 SNHLY, CDR2 FYNNEI. The V end was cut by 6 bases, the J end by 3 bases, with 12 bases between. The CDR3 has 13 amino acids. CDR3 in amino acids: CASRGLLYYEQYF. The CDR3 DNA reads TGTGCCAGCAGGGGACTTTTATACTACGAGCAGTACTTC.

J is TRBJ1-2 and V is TRBV4-1, with D tentatively TRBD1 (6 bases). CDR1 and CDR2 from the germline V gene are MGHRA and YSYEKL. V was shortened by 1 base and J by 2 bases, with 14 bases between the two germline ends. The CDR3 spans 16 residues. CDR3 sequence reads: CASSQAGQRGNYGYTF. Here the CDR3 DNA reads TGCGCCAGCAGCCAAGCAGGACAGCGAGGGAACTATGGCTACACCTTC.

This clone has only a few counts. The rearrangement uses TRBV5-8 and TRBJ1-1, with D unresolved. Germline V CDR1 and CDR2: SGHTS, YDEGEE. The CDR3 runs 15 residues. Trimming pared 5 bases from V and 0 bases from J, leaving 14 bases between. The CDR3 loop reads CASRPGRTLNTEAFF. The CDR3 bases are TGTGCCAGCAGACCCGGACGGACGCTGAACACTGAAGCTTTCTTT.

This clone is termed medium-sized. This sequence joins TRBV2 and TRBJ2-7; D ambiguous. Trimming left V 6 bases short and J 5 bases short, with 14 bases between. Germline CDR1 is SNHLY and CDR2 is FYNNEI. The CDR3 loop spans 13 amino acids. CDR3 coding DNA: TGTGCCAGCAGGGACCTGCCCCCGAACGAGCAGTACTTC. Translated: CASRDLPPNEQYF. Full variable domain (remainder filled in from reference TRBV2 and TRBJ2-7): EPEVTQTPSHQVTQMGQEVILRCVPISNHLYFYWYRQILGQKVEFLVSFYNNEISEKSEIFDDQFSVERPDGSNFTLKIRSTKLEDSAMYFCASRDLPPNEQYFGPGTRLTVT.

The V call is TRBV7-2, the J call TRBJ2-7; D ambiguous. The CDR3 is 12 amino acids. Germline V lookup: CDR1 SGHTA, CDR2 FQGNSA. V was clipped by 2 bases and J by 4 bases, with 6 bases between them. The CDR3 loop reads CASSLLEYEQYF. The CDR3 nucleotides read TGTGCCAGCAGCTTATTAGAGTACGAGCAGTACTTC.

The chain is built from TRBV19 and TRBJ2-1; unclear D gene. V lost 7 bases and J lost 0, with 10 bases in between. Germline CDR1 and CDR2: LNHDA and SQIVND (reference sequence). The length of the CDR3 is 14 residues. This CDR3 reads CASTVQSSYNEQFF. In DNA form, the CDR3 reads TGTGCCAGTACGGTCCAAAGCTCCTACAATGAGCAGTTCTTC.

The chain joins TRBV6-5 to TRBJ2-7, with D unclear. Germline V CDR1 and CDR2: MNHEY, SVGAGI. The CDR3 runs to 14 residues. The ends were cut back, 4 bases at V and 2 bases at J, with 12 bases in the middle. CDR3 residues: CASSSASLAYEQYF. Written as DNA, the CDR3 is TGTGCCAGCAGTTCAGCGTCACTGGCCTACGAGCAGTACTTC.

For the CDR3, the DNA is TGCGCCAGCAGCCGAGACGGAGGTTCCTACAATGAGCAGTTCTTC. It specifies CASSRDGGSYNEQFF. The V gene is TRBV4-1, the J gene TRBJ2-1; TRBD2 might be the D (5 bases). The V and J ends lost 4 bases and 1 base respectively, with 11 bases between them. The germline gives CDR1 MGHRA, CDR2 YSYEKL. The CDR3 runs 15 residues.

The chain carries TRBV11-2 and TRBJ2-7; 9 positions agree with TRBD1. V was pared by 10 bases and J by 7 bases, with 26 bases of the junction left unmatched. The germline gives CDR1 SGHAT, CDR2 FQNNGV. The CDR3 has 18 residues. This CDR3 reads CATEQGALGRKLAGEQYF. In nucleotides, the CDR3 is TGTGCCACCGAACAGGGGGCGCTAGGTAGAAAGCTGGCGGGAGAGCAGTACTTC.

The rearrangement uses TRBV9 and TRBJ1-1; D gene uncertain. The CDR3 has 14 amino acids. CDR1 is SGDLS, CDR2 YYNGEE, per germline. Trimming removed 0 bases from V and 1 base from J, with 7 bases in between. CDR3 sequence: CASSVGGPNTEAFF. CDR3 sequence (DNA): TGTGCCAGCAGCGTAGGTGGGCCGAACACTGAAGCTTTCTTT.

The chain joins TRBV10-1 to TRBJ2-7, with TRBD2 matching 13 bases. The germline gives CDR1 WNHNN, CDR2 SYGVQD (reference sequence). The junction had 15 bases not matched to a gene; V was cut back by 7 bases and J by 3 bases. The CDR3 has 18 amino acids. The DNA of the CDR3 is TGCGCCAGCATCCACACCCGGACTAGCGGGAGCTTCAACTACGAGCAGTACTTC. Amino acids: CASIHTRTSGSFNYEQYF.

The chain has TRBV6-5 and TRBJ2-2; D remains unclear. Trimming took 6 bases from V and 8 from J, leaving 7 bases between them. The length of the CDR3 is 11 residues. Germline V gives CDR1 MNHEY, CDR2 SVGAGI. This chain's CDR3 is CASSYLGELFF. The DNA of the CDR3 is TGTGCCAGCAGCTACCTAGGGGAGCTGTTTTTT.

As to this clone: The same CDR3 is also encoded by other DNA sequences in this sample. The chain carries TRBV5-1 and TRBJ1-4, with TRBD1 matching over 8 bases. Germline assignment: CDR1 SGHRS and CDR2 YFSETQ. This CDR3 region has 14 residues. Trimming at V came to 0 bases and at J to 8 bases, leaving 3 bases not matched to a gene. The CDR3 region is CASSLGQGREKLFF. The CDR3 DNA follows: TGCGCCAGCAGCTTGGGACAGGGGAGGGAAAAACTGTTTTTT.

The V gene is TRBV5-1, the J gene TRBJ2-5; no clear D gene. Trimming stripped 4 bases from V and 2 bases from J, with 6 bases between. CDR3 length equals 12 residues. Germline loops: CDR1 SGHRS, CDR2 YFSETQ. CDR3 nucleotide sequence: TGCGCCAGCAGCGCGAATCAAGAGACCCAGTACTTC. Translated, it gives CASSANQETQYF.

As for this clone: Other DNA sequences of this sample code for an identical CDR3. The chain is built from TRBV6-1 and TRBJ1-5; tentative D call: TRBD1 (5 bases). CDR3 length equals 14 residues. Deletions cut 5 bases from V and 4 bases from J, with 12 bases between. Germline V CDR1 and CDR2: MNHNS, SASEGT. The CDR3 nucleotides are TGTGCCAGCAGTATCCGGGACGGGAATCAGCCCCAGCATTTT. Translated, it gives CASSIRDGNQPQHF.

The chain links TRBV5-4 to TRBJ1-2; no clear D. Trimming pared 2 bases from V and 8 bases from J, leaving 13 bases between. The CDR3 length is 13 residues. Germline values: CDR1 SGHNT, CDR2 YYREEE (reference sequence). The CDR3 loop reads CASSFRTRGGYTF. The DNA of the CDR3 is TGTGCCAGCAGCTTTCGAACGCGTGGGGGCTACACCTTC.

CDR3 protein: CATSSSSQPQHF. CDR3 DNA: TGTGCCACCAGCAGCAGTAGTCAGCCCCAGCATTTT. V is TRBV15 and J is TRBJ1-5; D remains ambiguous. Trimming pared 3 bases from V and 6 bases from J, leaving 6 bases between. The CDR3 extends over 12 amino acids. CDR1 is LNHNV, CDR2 YYDKDF, per germline (reference sequence).

This clone was seen a handful of times. The V gene is TRBV5-8, the J gene TRBJ2-7, with 11 bases identical to TRBD2. Germline lookup yields CDR1 SGHTS and CDR2 YDEGEE. CDR3 length: 15 residues. V lost 3 bases, J lost 3 bases, and 5 bases stayed unmatched. The CDR3, as DNA: TGTGCCAGCAGCTATATAGCGGGAGGGAACTACGAGCAGTACTTC. Amino acid sequence: CASSYIAGGNYEQYF.

The chain recombines TRBV5-1 with TRBJ2-5; D is perhaps TRBD2 (5 bases). V shed 1 base and J shed 5 bases, with 12 bases lying between them. Germline CDR1 is SGHRS and CDR2 is YFSETQ. This CDR3 is built from 14 residues. CDR3 sequence reads: CASSLYSGWETQYF. CDR3 in DNA: TGCGCCAGCAGCTTGTATTCGGGGTGGGAGACCCAGTACTTC.

The chain uses TRBV19 and TRBJ2-1; a possible D gene is TRBD2 (5 bases). The CDR3 sequence is 15 residues long. Between the trimmed V and J ends, which lost 4 bases and 5 bases, there was a span of 15 bases. Germline CDR1 reads LNHDA; CDR2 reads SQIVND (reference sequence). The CDR3: CASSKLGRSNNEQFF. CDR3 in DNA: TGTGCCAGTAGTAAACTAGGGCGGTCGAACAATGAGCAGTTCTTC.

V gene TRBV29-1 combines with J gene TRBJ1-2, with unresolved D. Deletions cut 3 bases from V and 4 bases from J, with 9 bases between. The germline V gene has CDR1 SQVTM and CDR2 ANQGSEA. The CDR3 sequence is 12 residues long. The CDR3 DNA sequence: TGCAGCGTTGATCGAGGGCTCTATGGCTACACCTTC. It translates to CSVDRGLYGYTF.

This rearrangement joins TRBV19 to TRBJ2-7; tentatively, D is TRBD2 (5 bases). Germline-derived CDR1 and CDR2 are LNHDA and SQIVND (reference sequence). Trimming removed 5 bases from V and 0 bases from J, with 8 bases in between. The CDR3 loop spans 13 amino acids. The chain's CDR3 is CASSWRSSYEQYF. The CDR3 DNA sequence: TGTGCCAGTAGTTGGAGGAGCTCCTACGAGCAGTACTTC. The variable domain in full, completed from reference TRBV19 and TRBJ2-7, reads DGGITQSPKYLFRKEGQNVTLSCEQNLNHDAMYWYRQDPGQGLRLIYYSQIVNDFQKGDIAEGYSVSREKKESFPLTVTSAQKNPTAFYLCASSWRSSYEQYFGPGTRLTVT.

This clone was recorded once. The rearrangement uses TRBV4-2 and TRBJ2-5; D is ambiguous. The V gene lost 0 bases and the J gene lost 1 base, with 6 bases spanning the gap. The CDR3 spans 14 residues. In germline, CDR1 is LGHNA, CDR2 YNFKEQ. The CDR3 sequence: CASSQEGFQETQYF. The CDR3 DNA reads TGTGCCAGCAGCCAAGAGGGATTCCAAGAGACCCAGTACTTC.

The chain is built from TRBV6-1 and TRBJ1-1, with 8 bases aligning to TRBD1. Germline loops: CDR1 MNHNS, CDR2 SASEGT. V trimming: 2 bases; J trimming: 6 bases; junction bases outside the gene matches: 5. This CDR3 contains 14 residues. The CDR3 bases are TGTGCCAGCAGTGAATCGGGACAGGTGGCTGAAGCTTTCTTT. It specifies CASSESGQVAEAFF.

This CDR3 reads CASSFSVGNQPQHF. CDR3 in DNA: TGTGCCAGCAGCTTTTCTGTCGGGAATCAGCCCCAGCATTTT. The chain is built from TRBV7-8 and TRBJ1-5; the D is unclear. Trimming removed 3 bases at V and 4 bases at J, with 10 bases between. The CDR3 contains 14 residues. Germline V lookup: CDR1 SGHVS, CDR2 FQNEAQ.